The 20 T cell receptor beta chains presented below share a single source sample, sequenced in a study of blood T cell repertoires in COVID-19. This table comes from immunoSEQ multiplex PCR, and its TCRdb copy is limited to in-frame clones, with some not included. The table includes 45,000 to 55,000 clones, approximately 84% detected once. Sequenced: peripheral blood. The receptors come from a human donor with active or convalescent COVID-19. The donor label of this sample is uncertain.

V gene TRBV9 combines with J gene TRBJ2-3, with a possible D match to TRBD2 (6 bases). The CDR3 length is 15 residues. Trimming left V 0 bases short and J 1 base short, with 9 bases between. Germline lookup yields CDR1 SGDLS and CDR2 YYNGEE. The CDR3 DNA reads as TGTGCCAGCAGCGTAGCGGCTAGCGGCACAGATACGCAGTATTTT. This encodes CASSVAASGTDTQYF.

The J gene is TRBJ2-5, the V gene TRBV24-1; D is perhaps TRBD1 (6 bases). In germline, CDR1 is KGHDR, CDR2 SFDVKD. This CDR3 contains 14 residues. Trimming took off 1 base at V and 2 bases at J, with 7 bases between the two ends. The CDR3 nucleotides are TGTGCCACCAGTGATTTTCAGGGGCAAGAGACCCAGTACTTC. It encodes CATSDFQGQETQYF.

The genes are TRBV6-4 and TRBJ1-1, with D unresolved. The V gene's germline CDR1 is MRHNA and CDR2 SNTAGT. This CDR3 spans 13 amino acids. V was clipped by 5 bases and J by 5 bases, with 12 bases between them. The CDR3 protein is CASSYQVGTEAFF. CDR3 DNA: TGTGCCAGCAGTTACCAGGTTGGAACTGAAGCTTTCTTT.

This rearrangement joins TRBV7-9 to TRBJ1-4, with TRBD1 identical over 9 bases. This CDR3 region has 16 residues. V lost 5 bases to trimming and J lost 5 bases; unmatched junction nucleotides: 9. The V gene's germline CDR1 is SEHNR and CDR2 FQNEAQ (reference sequence). CDR3: CASSPLRDRVNEKLFF. The DNA of the CDR3 is TGTGCCAGCAGCCCCCTCCGGGACAGGGTCAATGAAAAACTGTTTTTT.

The chain employs TRBV6-5 and TRBJ1-2; D is unclear. The V gene's germline CDR1 is MNHEY and CDR2 SVGAGI. The CDR3 runs to 10 residues. V gave up 10 bases and J gave up 4 bases, with 7 bases separating them. CDR3 DNA sequence: TGTGCCAAGGCGGGCTATGGCTACACCTTC. This encodes CAKAGYGYTF.

CDR3 amino acids: CATRGLGPEAFF. The CDR3, as DNA: TGTGCCACCAGGGGACTAGGGCCTGAAGCTTTCTTT. This chain uses TRBV24-1 with TRBJ1-1; D possibly corresponds to TRBD1 (5 bases). The V end lost 7 bases, the J end lost 6 bases, and 11 bases lay between the germline ends. Germline V gives CDR1 KGHDR, CDR2 SFDVKD. The CDR3 runs 12 residues.

The chain employs TRBV29-1 and TRBJ2-7, with D uncertain. V was trimmed by 7 bases and J by 0 bases, leaving 13 bases between them. The CDR3 spans 13 residues. CDR1 and CDR2 from the germline V gene are SQVTM and ANQGSEA. Written as DNA, the CDR3 is TGCAGCGCTGGGCTGAGCAGCTCCTACGAGCAGTACTTC. Encoded protein: CSAGLSSSYEQYF.

The chain recombines TRBV11-1 with TRBJ2-7, with TRBD2 identical over 13 bases. CDR1 and CDR2 (germline): SGHAT, FQDESV (reference sequence). The CDR3 runs to 15 residues. Trimming removed 3 bases from V and 4 bases from J; junction bases left unmatched: 3. The DNA of the CDR3 is TGTGCCAGCAGCTTGAGACTAGCGGGAGGATACGAGCAGTACTTC. Protein sequence: CASSLRLAGGYEQYF.

V gene TRBV28 combines with J gene TRBJ2-3, with a weak D call TRBD2 (7 bases). The CDR3 consists of 16 residues. Germline V gene data show CDR1 as MDHEN and CDR2 as SYDVKM. The ends were cut back, 6 bases at V and 7 bases at J, with 23 bases in the middle. This CDR3 is CASSTSGRERGNTQYF. The CDR3 coding sequence is TGTGCCAGCAGCACCTCCGGGCGGGAGAGGGGGAATACGCAGTATTTT.

V gene TRBV5-1 combines with J gene TRBJ2-2; the D is unclear. V lost 0 bases and J 5 bases, leaving 17 bases between the germline ends. The CDR3 covers 17 residues. The V gene's germline CDR1 is SGHRS and CDR2 YFSETQ. The CDR3 here is CASSLVSFSARTGELFF. The CDR3 DNA follows: TGCGCCAGCAGCTTGGTCAGTTTCAGCGCAAGAACCGGGGAGCTGTTTTTT.

Judged by abundance, this clone is medium-sized (0.01 to 0.1%). Other nucleotide sequences in the sample specify the same CDR3. The chain has TRBV5-5 and TRBJ2-5, with 7 bases that match TRBD1. The CDR3 has 16 amino acids. Germline V CDR1 and CDR2: SGHKS, YYEKEE (reference sequence). The trim removed 1 base at V and 1 base at J, leaving 7 bases unmatched. This CDR3 reads CASSLTTGTAQETQYF. CDR3 bases: TGTGCCAGCAGCTTGACTACCGGGACAGCCCAAGAGACCCAGTACTTC.

The chain recombines TRBV30 with TRBJ1-2; weak D call: TRBD1 (6 bases). Trimming removed 3 bases at V and 2 bases at J, with 16 bases between. Germline CDR1 is GTSNPN and CDR2 is SVGIG (reference sequence). CDR3 size: 15 residues. The CDR3 here is CAWSLGTLGNYGYTF. In DNA, the CDR3 is TGTGCCTGGAGCCTCGGGACACTGGGGAACTATGGCTACACCTTC.

In its sample, this clone was seen a few times. This rearrangement joins TRBV7-8 to TRBJ1-1; TRBD1 is a possible D gene (5 bases). The CDR3 has 13 residues. Trimming pared 0 bases from V and 11 bases from J, leaving 13 bases between. The V gene's germline CDR1 is SGHVS and CDR2 FQNEAQ. CDR3 DNA sequence: TGTGCCAGCAGCTTAGCGGGGGAGGCGCGGGCTTTCTTT. Its protein is CASSLAGEARAFF.

The chain has TRBV6-1 and TRBJ2-1, with D perhaps TRBD2 (6 bases). Looked up from germline, CDR1 is MNHNS and CDR2 is SASEGT. The CDR3 contains 15 residues. The ends were cut back, 2 bases at V and 5 bases at J, with 13 bases in the middle. In DNA form, the CDR3 reads TGTGCCAGCAGTGAATGGGGGGACTTCAACAATGAGCAGTTCTTC. It specifies CASSEWGDFNNEQFF.

The V gene is TRBV5-8, the J gene TRBJ1-3, with a tentative D call TRBD1 (5 bases). The V gene's germline CDR1 is SGHTS and CDR2 YDEGEE. Trimming pared 7 bases from V and 4 bases from J, leaving 15 bases between. The CDR3 extends over 14 amino acids. The CDR3 here is CASGRQWGGNTIYF. DNA of the CDR3: TGTGCCAGCGGCCGACAGTGGGGCGGAAACACCATATATTTT.

The V call is TRBV30, the J call TRBJ1-2; unclear D gene. Germline CDR1 is GTSNPN and CDR2 is SVGIG (reference sequence). The germline V and J ends were trimmed by 6 bases and 4 bases, with 12 bases remaining between them. The CDR3 consists of 12 residues. The CDR3 nucleotides are TGTGCCTGTCCTGGGCACCCCTATGGCTACACCTTC. This sequence encodes CACPGHPYGYTF.

This clone was picked up one time. The rearrangement uses TRBV5-6 and TRBJ2-7; D remains unclear. The CDR3 is made up of 13 amino acids. The V gene's germline CDR1 is SGHDT and CDR2 YYEEEE. V lost 0 bases, J lost 2 bases, and 6 bases lay in between. The CDR3 region has the DNA TGTGCCAGCAGCTTGGCGCAGACCTACGAGCAGTACTTC. This codes for CASSLAQTYEQYF. Full variable domain (outside the CDR3, taken from reference TRBV5-6 and TRBJ2-7): DAGVTQSPTHLIKTRGQQVTLRCSPKSGHDTVSWYQQALGQGPQFIFQYYEEEERQRGNFPDRFSGHQFPNYSSELNVNALLLGDSALYLCASSLAQTYEQYFGPGTRLTVT.

The chain joins TRBV9 to TRBJ2-7; 7 bases are shared with TRBD2. V lost 5 bases and J lost 2; bases outside the gene matches: 7. CDR3 size: 14 residues. Germline assignment: CDR1 SGDLS and CDR2 YYNGEE. CDR3 residues: CASSASGTAYEQYF. The CDR3 nucleotides read TGTGCCAGCAGTGCAAGCGGGACTGCCTACGAGCAGTACTTC. The entire variable domain, with the rest obtained from reference TRBV9 and TRBJ2-7, is as follows: DSGVTQTPKHLITATGQRVTLRCSPRSGDLSVYWYQQSLDQGLQFLIQYYNGEERAKGNILERFSAQQFPDLHSELNLSSLELGDSALYFCASSASGTAYEQYFGPGTRLTVT.

This clone has a single count. As DNA, the CDR3 is TGTGCCAGCAGTGAACGGGGACAGGCGACTTGGAATCAGCCCCAGCATTTT. Its translation is CASSERGQATWNQPQHF. The chain has TRBV2 and TRBJ1-5, with 8 bases matching TRBD1. The length of the CDR3 is 17 residues. After removal of 2 bases from V and 4 bases from J, the junction contained 10 bases not matched to a gene. Germline CDR1 SNHLY, CDR2 FYNNEI.

The gene calls are TRBV5-4 and TRBJ2-2; D is unclear. The CDR3 loop spans 12 amino acids. The germline gives CDR1 SGHNT, CDR2 YYREEE (reference sequence). Deletions cut 3 bases from V and 5 bases from J, with 5 bases between. As DNA, the CDR3 is TGTGCCAGCAGCTCTCTTACCGGGGAGCTGTTTTTT. The encoded protein is CASSSLTGELFF.